This entry lists 28 T cell receptor beta chains sequenced from one sample in a study of blood T cell repertoires in COVID-19. Clones were sequenced by immunoSEQ multiplex PCR, and TCRdb holds only the in-frame ones, with some missing. Of 30,000 to 45,000 clones in the sample, roughly nine tenths were seen once. Sequencing was carried out using peripheral blood. The receptors shown here come from a man aged 65 to 79 with acute or convalescent COVID-19.

This clone was observed a handful of times. The V and J genes are TRBV28 and TRBJ2-2; 7 bases agree with TRBD2. The trim removed 3 bases at V and 0 bases at J, leaving 13 bases unmatched. Germline assignment: CDR1 MDHEN and CDR2 SYDVKM. This CDR3 is 19 amino acids long. The CDR3 sequence is CASSLGGASGLANTGELFF. CDR3 DNA sequence: TGTGCCAGCAGTTTGGGGGGAGCTAGCGGCCTAGCGAACACCGGGGAGCTGTTTTTT. The full variable domain, its missing parts supplied by reference TRBV28 and TRBJ2-2, is DVKVTQSSRYLVKRTGEKVFLECVQDMDHENMFWYRQDPGLGLRLIYFSYDVKMKEKGDIPEGYSVSREKKERFSLILESASTNQTSMYLCASSLGGASGLANTGELFFGEGSRLTVL.

DNA for the CDR3: TGCGCCAGCAGCTTGGTGAGCCCGGGGAGCGTACCTGAAGCTTTCTTT. It specifies CASSLVSPGSVPEAFF. The chain employs TRBV5-1 and TRBJ1-1; no clear D gene. CDR1 is SGHRS, CDR2 YFSETQ, per germline. Trimming stripped 0 bases from V and 6 bases from J, with 18 bases between. The CDR3 covers 16 residues.

V usage is TRBV19 and J usage is TRBJ2-1; D gene uncertain. The ends were cut back, 7 bases at V and 5 bases at J, with 6 bases in the middle. Looked up from germline, CDR1 is LNHDA and CDR2 is SQIVND (reference sequence). This CDR3 is 11 amino acids long. The CDR3 nucleotides are TGTGCCAGTAAAGAGGACAATGAGCAGTTCTTC. As protein: CASKEDNEQFF. Combining the CDR3 with reference TRBV19 and TRBJ2-1 gives the whole variable domain DGGITQSPKYLFRKEGQNVTLSCEQNLNHDAMYWYRQDPGQGLRLIYYSQIVNDFQKGDIAEGYSVSREKKESFPLTVTSAQKNPTAFYLCASKEDNEQFFGPGTRLTVL.

The chain recombines TRBV6-5 with TRBJ1-3, with TRBD1 matching 7 bases. CDR1 and CDR2 (germline): MNHEY, SVGAGI. Trimming took 6 bases from V and 3 from J; bases not matched to a gene: 5. This CDR3 has 14 amino acids. The CDR3 loop reads CASRRGLFGNTIYF. CDR3 sequence (DNA): TGTGCCAGCAGGAGGGGGCTATTTGGAAACACCATATATTTT.

In nucleotides, the CDR3 is TGTGCCAGTAGTCAGGACAGGGTTGATCAGCCCCAGCATTTT. This encodes CASSQDRVDQPQHF. V gene TRBV19 combines with J gene TRBJ1-5; 8 bases are shared with TRBD1. This CDR3 spans 14 amino acids. Germline CDR1 reads LNHDA; CDR2 reads SQIVND (reference sequence). Losses at the gene ends were 5 bases for V and 5 bases for J; bases not matched to a gene: 5.

The genes are TRBV7-3 and TRBJ2-3; TRBD1 might be the D (8 bases). The germline V gene encodes CDR1 SGHTA and CDR2 FQGTGA. V was shortened by 8 bases and J by 8 bases, with 23 bases between the two germline ends. The CDR3 spans 15 residues. In nucleotides, the CDR3 is TGTGCCAGCGGAGAGGACAGGGCCAGGGGGGGTACGCAGTATTTT. It yields the protein CASGEDRARGGTQYF.

The table lists this clone with a few counts. This rearrangement joins TRBV9 to TRBJ1-2; no clear D gene. In germline, CDR1 is SGDLS, CDR2 YYNGEE. The CDR3 has 15 residues. With 0 bases removed from V and 5 bases from J, the gap between germline ends came to 14 bases. The CDR3 region has the DNA TGTGCCAGCAGCGTAGCTGAGGGAACGCAATATGGCTACACCTTC. Encoded protein: CASSVAEGTQYGYTF.

The J gene is TRBJ2-1, the V gene TRBV7-9; D is perhaps TRBD2 (6 bases). Germline CDR1 SEHNR, CDR2 FQNEAQ (reference sequence). The CDR3 consists of 18 residues. Trimming cost V 4 bases and J 6 bases, with 25 bases left between them. The CDR3 protein is CASSSRLEVQEGFNEQFF. The CDR3 region has the DNA TGTGCCAGCAGCTCCCGGTTGGAGGTACAGGAGGGTTTCAATGAGCAGTTCTTC.

This clone was seen only once. This chain joins TRBV5-1 and TRBJ1-2, with 7 bases aligning to TRBD1. Per germline, CDR1 SGHRS and CDR2 YFSETQ. This CDR3 spans 14 amino acids. J gave up 0 bases and V 3 bases, and 2 bases lay outside the gene matches. DNA of the CDR3: TGCGCCAGCAGCTCCGGGACAGCTAACTATGGCTACACCTTC. This gives the protein CASSSGTANYGYTF.

This clone showed up just a few times. This chain connects TRBV5-4 to TRBJ1-1; 8 bases agree with TRBD1. CDR1 is SGHNT, CDR2 YYREEE, per germline (reference sequence). This CDR3 has 15 residues. The V and J ends lost 4 bases and 2 bases, in that order; junction bases with no gene match: 7. DNA of the CDR3: TGTGCCAGCAGCCCAGGGGGCGCAGGAAACACTGAAGCTTTCTTT. Amino acids: CASSPGGAGNTEAFF.

The genes are TRBV20-1 and TRBJ2-7, with 7 bases that match TRBD2. Germline CDR1 reads DFQATT; CDR2 reads SNEGSKA (reference sequence). The CDR3 spans 14 residues. After removal of 3 bases from V and 0 bases from J, the junction contained 5 bases not matched to a gene. Here the CDR3 reads CSASWRGSSYEQYF. The CDR3 DNA reads TGCAGTGCTAGTTGGCGGGGGAGCTCCTACGAGCAGTACTTC.

The chain employs TRBV5-4 and TRBJ1-2; 7 nucleotides align to TRBD1. V shed 0 bases and J 0 bases; nucleotides not matched to a gene: 5. Germline CDR1 and CDR2: SGHNT and YYREEE (reference sequence). The CDR3 extends over 16 amino acids. The CDR3 is CASSLEGGQANYGYTF. CDR3 nucleotide sequence: TGTGCCAGCAGCTTGGAAGGGGGCCAGGCTAACTATGGCTACACCTTC.

J is TRBJ2-3 and V is TRBV7-9; 8 nucleotides agree with TRBD2. The CDR3 spans 16 residues. CDR1 and CDR2 (germline): SEHNR, FQNEAQ (reference sequence). V dropped 4 bases and J dropped 3; count of bases not matched to a gene: 9. The CDR3 loop is CASSSPAAGETDTQYF. In DNA form, the CDR3 reads TGTGCCAGCAGCTCGCCGGCAGCGGGAGAAACAGATACGCAGTATTTT.

V is TRBV6-2 or TRBV6-3 and J is TRBJ2-3; D is perhaps TRBD2 (6 bases). The CDR3 spans 14 residues. Trimming shortened V by 3 bases and J by 6 bases, and 13 bases separated the two germline ends. CDR1 is MNHEY, CDR2 SVGEGT, per germline. CDR3 region: CASSYSGRRDTQYF. The CDR3 bases are TGTGCCAGCAGTTATAGTGGGAGGAGGGATACGCAGTATTTT.

This chain joins TRBV5-5 and TRBJ2-7; D gene unclear. The end of the DNA aligns better with TRBJ2-1, so the J call may be wrong. The V gene's germline CDR1 is SGHKS and CDR2 YYEKEE (reference sequence). The CDR3 covers 13 residues. The chain's CDR3 is CASRTDILGEQFF. The CDR3 DNA follows: TGTGCCAGCAGAACCGACATTCTTGGGGAGCAGTTCTTC.

The genes are TRBV6-5 and TRBJ2-1, with 8 nucleotides matching TRBD2. Per the germline V gene, CDR1 is MNHEY and CDR2 is SVGAGI. This CDR3 is 16 amino acids long. With V trimmed by 3 bases and J by 4 bases, 8 bases remained unmatched. CDR3 bases: TGTGCCAGCAGTTATTCGGGAGGGGCGAGGTACAATGAGCAGTTCTTC. Amino acids: CASSYSGGARYNEQFF.

V gene TRBV11-1 combines with J gene TRBJ1-4, with D perhaps TRBD1 (5 bases). The CDR3 covers 15 residues. Trimming left V 4 bases short and J 0 bases short, with 9 bases between. Germline CDR1 and CDR2: SGHAT and FQDESV (reference sequence). The DNA for the CDR3 is TGTGCCAGCAGCTCGACAGAAGCAACTAATGAAAAACTGTTTTTT. This translates into CASSSTEATNEKLFF.

V usage is TRBV7-2 and J usage is TRBJ1-3; a weak D match, TRBD1 (6 bases). CDR1 and CDR2 from the germline V gene are SGHTA and FQGNSA. The CDR3 has 16 residues. The V and J ends lost 3 bases and 0 bases respectively, with 12 bases between them. Here the CDR3 reads CASSFSQGNSGNTIYF. DNA for the CDR3: TGTGCCAGCAGCTTCTCCCAGGGGAACTCTGGAAACACCATATATTTT.

The chain has TRBV13 and TRBJ2-7; D is perhaps TRBD1 (5 bases). Germline CDR1 PRHDT, CDR2 FYEKMQ (reference sequence). The CDR3 has 14 amino acids. Trimming pared 2 bases from V and 7 bases from J, leaving 15 bases between. The CDR3 DNA reads as TGTGCCAGCAGCTTAATGTCAGGGTATGGTGAGCAGTACTTC. The encoded protein is CASSLMSGYGEQYF. Supplemented by reference TRBV13 and TRBJ2-7, the full variable domain reads AAGVIQSPRHLIKEKRETATLKCYPIPRHDTVYWYQQGPGQDPQFLISFYEKMQSDKGSIPDRFSAQQFSDYHSELNMSSLELGDSALYFCASSLMSGYGEQYFGPGTRLTVT.

The rearrangement links TRBV7-9 to TRBJ1-2, with 8 positions matching TRBD1. After removal of 3 bases from V and 7 bases from J, the junction contained 1 base not matched to a gene. This CDR3 spans 12 amino acids. Per the germline V gene, CDR1 is SEHNR and CDR2 is FQNEAQ (reference sequence). The CDR3 DNA follows: TGTGCCAGCAGCTTTGGGACAGGTGGCTACACCTTC. Protein product: CASSFGTGGYTF.

The chain combines TRBV24-1 with TRBJ2-7, with 10 bases that match TRBD1. CDR1 KGHDR and CDR2 SFDVKD come from the germline V gene. The V segment lost 4 bases and the J segment 6 bases; nucleotides outside the gene matches: 8. This CDR3 has 15 amino acids. The CDR3 DNA reads TGTGCCACCAGTGACCCCGGGACAGGGGAAAGCGAGCAGTACTTC. It translates to CATSDPGTGESEQYF.

The chain recombines TRBV10-2 with TRBJ2-5, with 7 bases aligning to TRBD1. Germline loops: CDR1 WSHSY, CDR2 SAAADI. CDR3 length equals 15 residues. After removal of 10 bases from V and 1 base from J, the junction contained 12 bases not matched to a gene. CDR3 in amino acids: CATLNRGYPQETQYF. The CDR3 nucleotides are TGCGCCACCCTGAACAGGGGTTACCCCCAAGAGACCCAGTACTTC.

J is TRBJ1-2 and V is TRBV29-1; D gene uncertain. The CDR3 is 13 residues long. Germline values: CDR1 SQVTM, CDR2 ANQGSEA. V lost 6 bases and J lost 5, with 16 bases in between. The chain's CDR3 is CSVPTGKEYGYTF. In DNA, the CDR3 is TGCAGCGTCCCAACGGGGAAGGAATATGGCTACACCTTC.

The genes are TRBV6-5 and TRBJ1-5; maybe TRBD1 (6 bases). The CDR3 consists of 13 residues. The germline gives CDR1 MNHEY, CDR2 SVGAGI. Between the trimmed V and J ends, which lost 6 bases and 5 bases, there was a span of 11 bases. CDR3 loop: CASSARTDQPQHF. The CDR3 coding sequence is TGTGCCAGCAGCGCTCGGACAGATCAGCCCCAGCATTTT.

CDR3 nucleotide sequence: TGTGCCAGCAGTTTCCAAGGGGCCTCCTACAATGAGCAGTTCTTC. Protein sequence: CASSFQGASYNEQFF. The chain employs TRBV27 and TRBJ2-1, with D possibly being TRBD1 (5 bases). The germline gives CDR1 MNHEY, CDR2 SMNVEV (reference sequence). CDR3 size: 15 residues. V was pared by 3 bases and J by 0 bases, with 9 bases between.

CDR3 DNA: TGTGCCACCAGCAGAGTTACTAGCAGTTACGAGCAGTACTTC. This translates into CATSRVTSSYEQYF. The rearrangement uses TRBV15 and TRBJ2-7, with D maybe TRBD2 (6 bases). The CDR3 loop spans 14 amino acids. Trimming shortened V by 1 base and J by 4 bases, and 11 bases separated the two germline ends. The germline V gene encodes CDR1 LNHNV and CDR2 YYDKDF (reference sequence).

The sample holds a few counts of this clone. The gene calls are TRBV28 and TRBJ1-4, with TRBD1 as a possible D gene (6 bases). Trimming took 2 bases from V and 6 from J, leaving 13 bases between them. Germline V gene lookup returns CDR1 MDHEN and CDR2 SYDVKM. The CDR3 is 15 amino acids. In nucleotides, the CDR3 is TGTGCCAGCAGTTTAGAACAGGGCTCAGATGAAAAACTGTTTTTT. Translated, it gives CASSLEQGSDEKLFF.

This sequence joins TRBV7-2 and TRBJ2-1; D perhaps matches TRBD2 (5 bases). CDR3 size: 13 residues. Trimming left V 1 base short and J 10 bases short, with 11 bases between. Germline V gives CDR1 SGHTA, CDR2 FQGNSA. The CDR3 reads CASSLEGPGEQFF. CDR3 coding DNA: TGTGCCAGCAGCTTAGAAGGTCCGGGGGAGCAGTTCTTC.